This T cell receptor beta chain originates from a study of OX40 agonist ivuxolimab in advanced cancers. Study-wide background: Among those treated, three patients had partial responses, one with hepatocellular carcinoma and two with cutaneous melanoma. Whole-study findings and limits: Partial responders receiving 0.1-3.0 mg/kg showed among the lowest clonal expansion.

Trimming at V came to 0 bases and at J to 6 bases, leaving 14 bases not matched to a gene. This CDR3 contains 19 residues. Germline values: CDR1 SGDLS, CDR2 YYNGEE. Worth noting for this clone: Its antigen is as yet unknown.

Autoimmune disease history or systemic immunosuppression meant exclusion. Repertoires were generated with immunoSEQ multiplex PCR, while TCRdb's copy carries only in-frame clones and drops some. The sample includes about 120,000 clones, around 93% seen only once; the top ten take over 0.15%. The V and J genes are TRBV9 and TRBJ1-4, with 10 bases fitting TRBD1. Sequenced material: CD4+ or CD8+ T cells sorted from blood, taken in a trial of the OX40 agonist ivuxolimab. This clonotype was sampled from an adult with an advanced solid tumor such as melanoma, head and neck, liver or kidney cancer. CDR3 sequence: CASSVGGGTGEQWDEKLFF. The CDR3 DNA reads as TGTGCCAGCAGCGTAGGAGGGGGGACAGGGGAGCAGTGGGATGAAAAACTGTTTTTT. Full variable domain (rest looked up from reference TRBV9 and TRBJ1-4): DSGVTQTPKHLITATGQRVTLRCSPRSGDLSVYWYQQSLDQGLQFLIQYYNGEERAKGNILERFSAQQFPDLHSELNLSSLELGDSALYFCASSVGGGTGEQWDEKLFFGSGTQLSVL.